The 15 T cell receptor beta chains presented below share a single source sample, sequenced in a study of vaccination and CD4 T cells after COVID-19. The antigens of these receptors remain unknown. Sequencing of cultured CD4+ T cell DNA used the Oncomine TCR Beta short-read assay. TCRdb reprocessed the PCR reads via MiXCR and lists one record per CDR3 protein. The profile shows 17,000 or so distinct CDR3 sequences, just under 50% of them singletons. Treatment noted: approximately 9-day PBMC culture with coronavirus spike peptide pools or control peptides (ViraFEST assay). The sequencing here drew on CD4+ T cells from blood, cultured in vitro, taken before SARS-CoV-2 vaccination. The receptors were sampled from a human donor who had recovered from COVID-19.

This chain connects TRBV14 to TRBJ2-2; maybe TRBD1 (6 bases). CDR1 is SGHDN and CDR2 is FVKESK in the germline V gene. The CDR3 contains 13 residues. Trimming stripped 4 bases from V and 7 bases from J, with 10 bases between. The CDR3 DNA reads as TGTGCCAGCAGCCCCAGGGGTGGCGGGGAGCTGTTTTTT. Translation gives CASSPRGGGELFF.

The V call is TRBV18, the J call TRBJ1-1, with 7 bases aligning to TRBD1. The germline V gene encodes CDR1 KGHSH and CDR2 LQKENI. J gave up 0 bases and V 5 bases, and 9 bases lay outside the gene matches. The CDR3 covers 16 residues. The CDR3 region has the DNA TGTGCCAGCTCAACGGGGGACAGAAGCATGAACACTGAAGCTTTCTTT. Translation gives CASSTGDRSMNTEAFF.

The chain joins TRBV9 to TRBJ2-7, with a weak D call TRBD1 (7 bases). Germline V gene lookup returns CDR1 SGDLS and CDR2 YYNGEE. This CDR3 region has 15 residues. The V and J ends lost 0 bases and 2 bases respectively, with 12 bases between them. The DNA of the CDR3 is TGTGCCAGCAGCGTAGGTCCCAGGGGGGCCTACGAGCAGTACTTC. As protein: CASSVGPRGAYEQYF. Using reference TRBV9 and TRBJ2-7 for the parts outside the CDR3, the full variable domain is DSGVTQTPKHLITATGQRVTLRCSPRSGDLSVYWYQQSLDQGLQFLIQYYNGEERAKGNILERFSAQQFPDLHSELNLSSLELGDSALYFCASSVGPRGAYEQYFGPGTRLTVT.

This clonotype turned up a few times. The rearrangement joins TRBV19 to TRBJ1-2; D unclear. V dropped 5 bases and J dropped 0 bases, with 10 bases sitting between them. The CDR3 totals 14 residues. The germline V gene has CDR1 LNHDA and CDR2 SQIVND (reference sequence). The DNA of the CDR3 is TGTGCCAGTAGTTCCTCCCGAGCTAACTATGGCTACACCTTC. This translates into CASSSSRANYGYTF.

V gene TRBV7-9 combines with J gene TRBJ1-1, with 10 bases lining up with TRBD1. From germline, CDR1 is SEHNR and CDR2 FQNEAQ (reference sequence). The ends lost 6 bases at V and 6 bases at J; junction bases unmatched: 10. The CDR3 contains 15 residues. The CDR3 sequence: CASSRSDRGRPEAFF. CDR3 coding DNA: TGTGCCAGCAGTCGCTCTGACAGGGGGCGTCCTGAAGCTTTCTTT.

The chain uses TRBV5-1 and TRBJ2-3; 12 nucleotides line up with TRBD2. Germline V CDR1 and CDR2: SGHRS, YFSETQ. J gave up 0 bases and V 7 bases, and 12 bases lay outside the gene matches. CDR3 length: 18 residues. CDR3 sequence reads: CASESGLAGRTSTDTQYF. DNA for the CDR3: TGCGCCAGCGAATCCGGACTAGCGGGGCGAACTAGCACAGATACGCAGTATTTT.

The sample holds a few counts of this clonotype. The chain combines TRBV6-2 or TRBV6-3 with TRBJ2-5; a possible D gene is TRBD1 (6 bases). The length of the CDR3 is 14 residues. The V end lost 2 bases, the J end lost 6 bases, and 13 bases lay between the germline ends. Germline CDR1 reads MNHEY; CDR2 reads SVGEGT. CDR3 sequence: CASSYSQGLQTQYF. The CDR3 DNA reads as TGTGCCAGCAGTTACAGTCAGGGGTTGCAGACCCAGTACTTC.

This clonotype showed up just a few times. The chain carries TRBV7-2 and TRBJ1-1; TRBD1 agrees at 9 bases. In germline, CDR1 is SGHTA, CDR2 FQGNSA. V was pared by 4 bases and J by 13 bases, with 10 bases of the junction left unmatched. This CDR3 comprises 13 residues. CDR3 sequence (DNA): TGTGCCAGCAGCTCCCGGGACAGGGAGCGTGGTTTCTTT. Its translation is CASSSRDRERGFF. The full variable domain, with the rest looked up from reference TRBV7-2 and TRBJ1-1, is GAGVSQSPSNKVTEKGKDVELRCDPISGHTALYWYRQSLGQGLEFLIYFQGNSAPDKSGLPSDRFSAERTGGSVSTLTIQRTQQEDSAVYLCASSSRDRERGFFGQGTRLTVV.

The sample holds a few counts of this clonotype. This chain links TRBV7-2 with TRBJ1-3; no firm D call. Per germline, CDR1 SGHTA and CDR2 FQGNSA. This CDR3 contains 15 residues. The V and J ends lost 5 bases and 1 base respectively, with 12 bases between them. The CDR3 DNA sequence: TGTGCCAGCAGCCCGACCTTGGGGTCTGGAAACACCATATATTTT. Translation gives CASSPTLGSGNTIYF.

The CDR3 sequence is CASSFTTGTRETQYF. Here the CDR3 DNA reads TGTGCCAGCAGCTTCACGACAGGGACTAGGGAGACCCAGTACTTC. J is TRBJ2-5 and V is TRBV7-2; tentatively, D is TRBD2 (8 bases). This CDR3 comprises 15 residues. The germline CDR1 and CDR2 sequences are SGHTA and FQGNSA. Trimming removed 3 bases at V and 5 bases at J, with 16 bases between. Supplemented by reference TRBV7-2 and TRBJ2-5, the full variable domain reads GAGVSQSPSNKVTEKGKDVELRCDPISGHTALYWYRQSLGQGLEFLIYFQGNSAPDKSGLPSDRFSAERTGGSVSTLTIQRTQQEDSAVYLCASSFTTGTRETQYFGPGTRLLVL.

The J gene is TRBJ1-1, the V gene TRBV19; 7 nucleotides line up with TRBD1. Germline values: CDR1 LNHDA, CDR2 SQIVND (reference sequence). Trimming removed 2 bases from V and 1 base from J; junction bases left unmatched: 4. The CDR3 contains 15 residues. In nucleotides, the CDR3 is TGTGCCAGTAGTATACAGGGGGATCAGAACACTGAAGCTTTCTTT. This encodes CASSIQGDQNTEAFF.

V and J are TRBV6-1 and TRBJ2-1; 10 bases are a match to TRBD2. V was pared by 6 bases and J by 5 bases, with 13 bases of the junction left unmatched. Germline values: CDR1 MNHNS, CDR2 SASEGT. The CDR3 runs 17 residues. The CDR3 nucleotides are TGTGCCAGCAGCCGGGGGACTAGCGCCGCGATCCACAATGAGCAGTTCTTC. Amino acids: CASSRGTSAAIHNEQFF.

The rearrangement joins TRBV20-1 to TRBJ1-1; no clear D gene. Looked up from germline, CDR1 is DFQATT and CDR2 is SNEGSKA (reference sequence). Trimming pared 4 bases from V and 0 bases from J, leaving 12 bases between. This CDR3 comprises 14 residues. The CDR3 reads CSATLPALNTEAFF. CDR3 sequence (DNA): TGCAGTGCTACCCTTCCAGCCCTGAACACTGAAGCTTTCTTT.

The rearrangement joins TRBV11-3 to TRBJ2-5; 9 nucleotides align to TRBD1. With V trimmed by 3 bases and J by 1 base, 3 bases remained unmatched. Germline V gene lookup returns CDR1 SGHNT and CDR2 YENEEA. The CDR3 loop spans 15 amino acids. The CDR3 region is CASSLNRGPQETQYF. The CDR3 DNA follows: TGTGCCAGCAGCTTGAACAGGGGGCCCCAAGAGACCCAGTACTTC.

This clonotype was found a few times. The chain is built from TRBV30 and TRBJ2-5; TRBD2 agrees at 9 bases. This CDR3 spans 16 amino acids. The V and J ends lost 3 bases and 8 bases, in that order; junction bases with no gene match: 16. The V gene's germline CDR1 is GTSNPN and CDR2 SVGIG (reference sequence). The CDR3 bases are TGTGCCTGGAGCCCGGGGGGCGGGGGGGCCCGAGGTACCCAGTACTTC. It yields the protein CAWSPGGGGARGTQYF. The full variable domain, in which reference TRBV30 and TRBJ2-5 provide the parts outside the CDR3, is SQTIHQWPATLVQPVGSPLSLECTVEGTSNPNLYWYRQAAGRGLQLLFYSVGIGQISSEVPQNLSASRPQDRQFILSSKKLLLSDSGFYLCAWSPGGGGARGTQYFGPGTRLLVL.